A single sample gave rise to the 15 T cell receptor beta chains below, sequenced in a study of beta chain features in type 1 diabetes. Expressed TCRB transcripts got sequenced, as all isolated RNA was reverse transcribed. The assay was immunoSEQ multiplex PCR, and TCRdb's table has in-frame clones only and misses some. The table includes 450,000 or so clones, about an eighth detected once. The sequenced sample was naive CD4+ T cells from blood. The receptors were gathered from a woman between 18 and 29 years old in good health.

This clone showed up just a few times. The chain carries TRBV15 and TRBJ1-6, with TRBD1 as a possible D gene (6 bases). Looked up from germline, CDR1 is LNHNV and CDR2 is YYDKDF (reference sequence). V lost 0 bases and J 11 bases, leaving 8 bases between the germline ends. This CDR3 contains 13 residues. As DNA, the CDR3 is TGTGCCACCAGCAGAGATGCAGGGGCACCCCTCCACTTT. Translating gives CATSRDAGAPLHF. Complete variable domain (other parts from reference TRBV15 and TRBJ1-6): DAMVIQNPRYQVTQFGKPVTLSCSQTLNHNVMYWYQQKSSQAPKLLFHYYDKDFNNEADTPDNFQSRRPNTSFCFLDIRSPGLGDTAMYLCATSRDAGAPLHFGNGTRLTVT.

This clone was counted between two and nine times. CDR3: CASSLDPSAEQFF. The DNA of the CDR3 is TGCGCCAGCAGCTTGGACCCCTCGGCTGAGCAGTTCTTC. The chain couples TRBV5-1 to TRBJ2-1; D is uncertain. Germline assignment: CDR1 SGHRS and CDR2 YFSETQ. The CDR3 is 13 residues long. With 0 bases removed from V and 9 bases from J, the gap between germline ends came to 10 bases.

The V call is TRBV2, the J call TRBJ2-7, with D unresolved. The V end was cut by 9 bases, the J end by 1 base, with 13 bases between. This CDR3 contains 13 residues. The germline gives CDR1 SNHLY, CDR2 FYNNEI. For the CDR3, the DNA is TGTGCCAGTGAGGAAGGTGGGTCCTACGAGCAGTACGTC. Translated, it gives CASEEGGSYEQYV.

CDR3 nucleotide sequence: TGTGCCAGCTCATCGACGGGGGGTATAAACATTCAGTACTTC. It codes for CASSSTGGINIQYF. The chain combines TRBV18 with TRBJ2-4; 7 positions match TRBD2. Germline CDR1 KGHSH, CDR2 LQKENI. The length of the CDR3 is 14 residues. The V segment lost 5 bases and the J segment 6 bases; nucleotides outside the gene matches: 7.

This clone was recorded a few times. CDR3 in amino acids: CASSPSFESGYTF. The DNA for the CDR3 is TGTGCCAGCTCACCCTCATTCGAGAGTGGCTACACCTTC. The chain employs TRBV18 and TRBJ1-2; no reliable D call. CDR3 length equals 13 residues. V lost 3 bases and J 7 bases, leaving 12 bases between the germline ends. CDR1 and CDR2 (germline): KGHSH, LQKENI.

This clone has just a few counts. CDR3 sequence (DNA): TGTGCCTGGAGTATGGGGTCCTACTATGGCTACACCTTC. Protein product: CAWSMGSYYGYTF. This chain connects TRBV30 to TRBJ1-2, with unresolved D. Looked up from germline, CDR1 is GTSNPN and CDR2 is SVGIG (reference sequence). The CDR3 is made up of 13 amino acids. V was cut by 2 bases and J by 3 bases, with 10 bases left in between.

Only a few counts were recorded for this clone. This chain uses TRBV4-1 with TRBJ1-6, with D possibly being TRBD1 (5 bases). Trimming left V 4 bases short and J 8 bases short, with 6 bases between. The CDR3 totals 12 residues. Germline CDR1 is MGHRA and CDR2 is YSYEKL. In DNA form, the CDR3 reads TGCGCCAGCAGCCGAGGGGATTCACCCCTCCACTTT. This sequence encodes CASSRGDSPLHF.

The chain combines TRBV11-3 with TRBJ2-2, with D possibly being TRBD2 (6 bases). The germline V and J ends were trimmed by 0 bases and 5 bases, with 13 bases remaining between them. Looked up from germline, CDR1 is SGHNT and CDR2 is YENEEA. The CDR3 is made up of 16 amino acids. Here the CDR3 reads CASSLETGEGTGELFF. CDR3 in DNA: TGTGCCAGCAGCTTAGAGACGGGAGAGGGGACCGGGGAGCTGTTTTTT.

This chain joins TRBV7-2 and TRBJ2-1; D perhaps matches TRBD2 (6 bases). V dropped 3 bases and J dropped 5 bases, with 14 bases sitting between them. This CDR3 comprises 15 residues. Germline loops: CDR1 SGHTA, CDR2 FQGNSA. For the CDR3, the DNA is TGTGCCAGCAGCTTTATGGCGGGGAGCAACAATGAGCAGTTCTTC. Translated: CASSFMAGSNNEQFF.

This clone was detected a few times. The chain recombines TRBV4-3 with TRBJ2-7, with 7 bases lining up with TRBD2. There are 16 residues in the CDR3. V lost 0 bases and J lost 3; bases outside the gene matches: 8. Germline V CDR1 and CDR2: LGHNA, YSLEER. The CDR3 region has the DNA TGCGCCAGCAGCCAAGATGCCGCGGGAGTACTCTACGAGCAGTACTTC. Its translation is CASSQDAAGVLYEQYF.

This clone has a count of ten or more. The V and J genes are TRBV21-1 and TRBJ2-5; the table's D call of TRBD1 was not tested on the DNA. TRBV21-1 is recorded as a pseudogene. This CDR3 is built from 14 residues. DNA for the CDR3: TGTGCCCTCTCCGGGACAGCCCAACAAGAGACCCAGTACTTC. Amino acid sequence: CALSGTAQQETQYF.

The chain employs TRBV30 and TRBJ2-5; 7 positions match TRBD1. V shed 2 bases, J shed 1 base, and the junction held 7 bases outside the gene matches. The V gene's germline CDR1 is GTSNPN and CDR2 SVGIG (reference sequence). The CDR3 spans 15 residues. The CDR3 bases are TGTGCCTGGAGTCCCGGGACAGCCGTCCAAGAGACCCAGTACTTC. Protein sequence: CAWSPGTAVQETQYF.

The V gene is TRBV27, the J gene TRBJ2-7; D is ambiguous. V lost 5 bases and J lost 3, with 11 bases in between. The CDR3 contains 13 residues. In germline, CDR1 is MNHEY, CDR2 SMNVEV (reference sequence). CDR3 in DNA: TGTGCCAGCAGTATTAGAGAAGGCTACGAGCAGTACTTC. It yields the protein CASSIREGYEQYF.

The table lists this clone with a few counts. This sequence joins TRBV7-2 and TRBJ2-3; 12 bases align to TRBD2. Germline CDR1 reads SGHTA; CDR2 reads FQGNSA. J was trimmed by 5 bases and V by 0 bases; bases with no gene match: 3. CDR3 length: 16 residues. CDR3 in amino acids: CASSLALAGGLDTQYF. Written as DNA, the CDR3 is TGTGCCAGCAGCTTAGCCCTAGCGGGAGGGTTAGATACGCAGTATTTT.

In its sample, this clone was seen a few times. The rearrangement links TRBV4-3 to TRBJ2-7; 11 positions match TRBD2. The CDR3 runs to 16 residues. Germline V CDR1 and CDR2: LGHNA, YSLEER. The trim removed 4 bases at V and 1 base at J, leaving 6 bases unmatched. The CDR3 here is CASSLDGTSGSYEQYF. CDR3 coding DNA: TGCGCCAGCAGCCTCGACGGGACTAGCGGTTCCTACGAGCAGTACTTC.